The source of this T cell receptor beta chain is a study of blood T cell repertoires in COVID-19. Clones were read by immunoSEQ multiplex PCR, and TCRdb kept only the in-frame ones, dropping some. In the table there are about 110,000 clones, around 90% of which are singletons. This sequence was found in a human donor in a cohort sampled during active COVID-19. The source material was peripheral blood.

CDR3 sequence (DNA): TGCGCCAGCAGCTTGGACGGGACAGATACTAATGAGCAGTTCTTC. Its protein is CASSLDGTDTNEQFF. V usage is TRBV5-1 and J usage is TRBJ2-1; 7 bases fit TRBD1. The germline V gene encodes CDR1 SGHRS and CDR2 YFSETQ. This CDR3 has 15 amino acids. Trimming removed 0 bases from V and 7 bases from J; junction bases left unmatched: 7. Full variable domain (missing parts from reference TRBV5-1 and TRBJ2-1): KAGVTQTPRYLIKTRGQQVTLSCSPISGHRSVSWYQQTPGQGLQFLFEYFSETQRNKGNFPGRFSGRQFSNSRSEMNVSTLELGDSALYLCASSLDGTDTNEQFFGPGTRLTVL.